Listed here is a single T cell receptor (beta chain). Its antigen is unknown. The data derive from a study of cytomegalovirus exposure and HLA in healthy donors. Study-wide points: In vitro experiments confirmed that a few CMV-associated chains were specific for CMV antigens.

The PCR made use of 60 Vbeta and 13 Jbeta primers. TCRdb's copy holds only in-frame clones and misses some; the assay was immunoSEQ multiplex PCR. The sample lists 80,000 to 90,000 clones; around 85% were seen once. Sequences were obtained from PBMCs. The receptor comes from a man younger than 45 in good health and CMV-seronegative.

The CDR3 nucleotides read TGTGCCAGCAGCTTGAAGAGCGGGGCCCAAGAGACCCAGTACTTC. Its translation is CASSLKSGAQETQYF. The chain uses TRBV5-4 and TRBJ2-5; 7 nucleotides line up with TRBD2. The CDR3 covers 15 residues. Germline CDR1 SGHNT, CDR2 YYREEE (reference sequence). The V gene end was trimmed by 1 base and the J gene end by 1 base; junction bases not matched to a gene: 4. Supplemented by reference TRBV5-4 and TRBJ2-5, the full variable domain reads ETGVTQSPTHLIKTRGQQVTLRCSSQSGHNTVSWYQQALGQGPQFIFQYYREEENGRGNFPPRFSGLQFPNYSSELNVNALELDDSALYLCASSLKSGAQETQYFGPGTRLLVL.